This TCR beta chain was captured in a study of T-cell memory formation after mild COVID-19. Study-wide background: Largely, the TCR clusters proved donor specific.

Study-level points and caveats: The appearance of some responding clones in pre-infection memory suggested that cross-reactive memory joined. Day 15 to 85 contracting clones showed balanced CD4/CD8; later expanders leaned CD4+.

Details on this clonotype: The antigen is unknown.

The authors produced TCR alpha and TCR beta cDNA libraries with sample barcodes and UMIs by 5'RACE using constant-segment primers. Via MiXCR, TCRdb re-called the 5' RACE reads, giving one row per CDR3 protein. The table has 300,000 to 350,000 distinct CDR3 sequences, roughly 21% seen once; the top ten hold over 20%. Trimming took 0 bases from V and 0 from J, leaving 6 bases between them. This CDR3 region has 15 residues. CDR1 is LGHNA and CDR2 is YSLEER in the germline V gene. The source of this sequence is a man between 18 and 35 years old who had mild COVID-19 (a few samples of this study predate the infection). Cell type and time point are not known. Sequencing input: PBMCs or a T cell subset sorted from them (not recorded which). This chain uses TRBV4-3 with TRBJ2-1; unclear D gene. CDR3 sequence (DNA): TGCGCCAGCAGCCAAGATCTGAGCTCCTACAATGAGCAGTTCTTC. As protein: CASSQDLSSYNEQFF.